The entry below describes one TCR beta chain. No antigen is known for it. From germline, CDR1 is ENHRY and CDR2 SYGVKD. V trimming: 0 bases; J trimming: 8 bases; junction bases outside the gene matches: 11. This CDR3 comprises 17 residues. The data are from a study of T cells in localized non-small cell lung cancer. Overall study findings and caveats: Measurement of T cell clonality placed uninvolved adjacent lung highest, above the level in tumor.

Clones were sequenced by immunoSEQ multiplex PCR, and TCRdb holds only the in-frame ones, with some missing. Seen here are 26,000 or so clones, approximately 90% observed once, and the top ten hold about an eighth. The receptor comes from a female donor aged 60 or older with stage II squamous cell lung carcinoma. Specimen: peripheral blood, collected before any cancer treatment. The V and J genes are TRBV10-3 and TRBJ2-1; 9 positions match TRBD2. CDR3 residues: CAISESSGSVNTHEQFF. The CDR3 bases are TGTGCCATCAGTGAGTCTAGCGGGAGCGTGAATACCCATGAGCAGTTCTTC.